This entry lists 9 T cell receptor beta chains sequenced from one sample in a study of T cell responses to AZD1222 COVID-19 vaccine. Measured with immunoSEQ multiplex PCR; TCRdb has only the in-frame clones, and not every one. The table shows some 120,000 clones, with about 90% occurring only once. The source material was peripheral blood, sampled on day 0 of AZD1222 vaccination. The receptors were gathered from an adult in good health.

The gene calls are TRBV2 and TRBJ1-5; no clear D. The CDR3 runs 14 residues. The germline V and J ends were trimmed by 3 bases and 3 bases, with 9 bases remaining between them. Germline CDR1 SNHLY, CDR2 FYNNEI. CDR3 in DNA: TGTGCCAGCAGTGAGTTGCTTACCAATCAGCCCCAGCATTTT. Protein sequence: CASSELLTNQPQHF. Full variable domain (remainder filled in from reference TRBV2 and TRBJ1-5): EPEVTQTPSHQVTQMGQEVILRCVPISNHLYFYWYRQILGQKVEFLVSFYNNEISEKSEIFDDQFSVERPDGSNFTLKIRSTKLEDSAMYFCASSELLTNQPQHFGDGTRLSIL.

V and J are TRBV18 and TRBJ1-5, with TRBD1 identical over 10 bases. V was clipped by 4 bases and J by 3 bases; unmatched bases: 9. The CDR3 contains 17 residues. The V gene's germline CDR1 is KGHSH and CDR2 LQKENI. The CDR3 DNA follows: TGTGCCAGCTCACACCTAGGACAGGGGGGCAACAATCAGCCCCAGCATTTT. It translates to CASSHLGQGGNNQPQHF.

This rearrangement joins TRBV13 to TRBJ1-2, with 8 bases lining up with TRBD1. Germline V gene data show CDR1 as PRHDT and CDR2 as FYEKMQ (reference sequence). The length of the CDR3 is 15 residues. J gave up 3 bases and V 5 bases, and 8 bases lay outside the gene matches. The CDR3 DNA sequence: TGTGCCAGCAGCCTCGGACAGGGAAATGACTATGGCTACACCTTC. Translating gives CASSLGQGNDYGYTF.

This chain links TRBV15 with TRBJ1-2; tentatively, D is TRBD1 (5 bases). V was trimmed by 1 base and J by 3 bases, leaving 9 bases between them. The CDR3 extends over 14 amino acids. Germline loops: CDR1 LNHNV, CDR2 YYDKDF (reference sequence). CDR3: CATSRVLGDYGYTF. CDR3 DNA sequence: TGTGCCACCAGCAGAGTTCTAGGGGACTATGGCTACACCTTC.

This chain connects TRBV10-2 to TRBJ2-2; possible D gene TRBD1, 5 bases. Per the germline V gene, CDR1 is WSHSY and CDR2 is SAAADI. This CDR3 contains 15 residues. V was clipped by 4 bases and J by 1 base, with 10 bases between them. CDR3 protein: CASSAGPRNTGELFF. The CDR3 coding sequence is TGCGCCAGCAGTGCAGGGCCAAGGAACACCGGGGAGCTGTTTTTT.

A note on this clone: In the same sample, other DNA sequences code for this CDR3. The V call is TRBV3-1 (or the pseudogene TRBV3-2), the J call TRBJ2-7, with TRBD2 identical over 13 bases. Losses at the gene ends were 5 bases for V and 4 bases for J; bases not matched to a gene: 5. The V gene's germline CDR1 is LGHDT and CDR2 YNNKEL (reference sequence). The CDR3 spans 15 residues. The CDR3 spells CASSSTSGRTYEQYF. The CDR3 region has the DNA TGTGCCAGCAGCTCGACTAGCGGGAGGACGTACGAGCAGTACTTC.

The chain recombines TRBV5-1 with TRBJ2-7; D gene ambiguous. The CDR3 is 12 amino acids. Germline-derived CDR1 and CDR2 are SGHRS and YFSETQ. V was trimmed by 4 bases and J by 6 bases, leaving 11 bases between them. CDR3 sequence: CASSPSLGEQYF. DNA of the CDR3: TGCGCCAGCAGCCCGTCGCTGGGCGAGCAGTACTTC.

The chain couples TRBV2 to TRBJ1-5, with no clear D. Germline loops: CDR1 SNHLY, CDR2 FYNNEI. The V and J ends lost 4 bases and 0 bases respectively, with 7 bases between them. The length of the CDR3 is 14 residues. CDR3 protein: CASSGRVSNQPQHF. The CDR3 bases are TGTGCCAGCAGTGGAAGGGTTAGCAATCAGCCCCAGCATTTT.

The chain employs TRBV28 and TRBJ2-7; D is ambiguous. Germline V CDR1 and CDR2: MDHEN, SYDVKM. This CDR3 is 12 amino acids long. Deletions cut 4 bases from V and 3 bases from J, with 7 bases between. The CDR3 protein is CASSWRSYEQYF. The CDR3 nucleotides read TGTGCCAGCAGTTGGCGGAGCTACGAGCAGTACTTC.